The entry below describes one TCR beta chain. The target antigen is unknown. This record comes from a study of blood T cells in healthy people across ages. The authors ran a second PCR of roughly 6 to 12 cycles using a sample-barcoded 5' primer and a J-beta primer mix. There were at least 3 million CDR3-containing paired-end reads obtained from each sample. MiXCR, run by TCRdb on the 5' RACE reads, gives a single entry per CDR3 protein. Of around 580,000 distinct CDR3 sequences in the sample, around half were seen once. Germline V gene data show CDR1 as MNHEY and CDR2 as SVGEGT. The CDR3 runs 13 residues. V was pared by 10 bases and J by 5 bases, with 17 bases between. Study-level results: No one knew whether donors had CMV, which possibly confounded expanded clonotype changes. Older age went with lower TCR beta diversity per million T cells, in a roughly linear way.

The receptor was derived from an older man in good health. V gene TRBV6-2 or TRBV6-3 combines with J gene TRBJ1-1; D is unresolved. Sequencing was performed on blood. CDR3 residues: CAILRVLGTEAFF. In DNA form, the CDR3 reads TGTGCCATCCTACGGGTTCTCGGGACTGAAGCTTTCTTT.